Listed here is a single T cell receptor (beta chain). Its antigen is still unknown. The record originates from a study of shared clonotypes between healthy human individuals. Study-level results: Memory subsets generally showed lower estimated richness than naive subsets. A few donors held approximately 5% of naive CD4 clonotypes in common. Clonotypes shared by all four donors outscored non-shared clonotypes in generation probability.

The CDR3 extends over 11 amino acids. The V gene's germline CDR1 is LNHDA and CDR2 SQIVND (reference sequence). V was trimmed by 10 bases and J by 3 bases, leaving 10 bases between them. TCRdb's table, derived via immunoSEQ multiplex PCR, lists solely in-frame clones and lacks some. In the table there are roughly 720,000 clones, about 92% of which are singletons. The J gene is TRBJ2-7, the V gene TRBV19; D may be TRBD2 (6 bases). The source is a man in his late teens or twenties in good health. Some clones in this sample may be carry-over from other donors' samples. The sample taken for sequencing was memory CD8+ T cells from PBMCs. This sample's subset: CD45RO+ cells pooled with CCR7-negative TemRA cells. CDR3 bases: TGTGCCACCGACGGGGGCTACGAGCAGTACTTC. It codes for CATDGGYEQYF.